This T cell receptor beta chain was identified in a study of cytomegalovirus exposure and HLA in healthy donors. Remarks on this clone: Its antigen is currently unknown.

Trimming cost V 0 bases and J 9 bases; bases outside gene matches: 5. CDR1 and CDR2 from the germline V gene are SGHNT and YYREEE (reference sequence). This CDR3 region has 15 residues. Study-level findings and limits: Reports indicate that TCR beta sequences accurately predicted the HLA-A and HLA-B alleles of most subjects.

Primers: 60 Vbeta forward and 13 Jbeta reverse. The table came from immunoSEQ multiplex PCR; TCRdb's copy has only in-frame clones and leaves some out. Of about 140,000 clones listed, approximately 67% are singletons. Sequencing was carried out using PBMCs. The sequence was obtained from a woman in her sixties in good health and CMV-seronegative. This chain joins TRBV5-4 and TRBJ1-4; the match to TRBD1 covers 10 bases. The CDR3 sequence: CASSLVGQGNQKLFF. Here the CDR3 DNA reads TGTGCCAGCAGCTTGGTGGGACAGGGGAATCAAAAACTGTTTTTT.